These T cell receptor beta chains were read from a single sample in a study of control samples from healthy donors and cancer patients. TCRdb's table, derived via immunoSEQ multiplex PCR, lists solely in-frame clones and lacks some. The table records some 99,000 clones, approximately 90% of them present only once. The sequenced sample consisted of blood. These receptors were taken from a woman in her fifties or sixties in good health. Both conserved end residues are part of each CDR3. The order of the fields is V gene, J gene, D gene, clone size, CDR3 protein, CDR3 DNA. The D gene is left open where the match is weak. Rows may omit the clone size; those that give it use once, few, many or a size class.

V: TRBV19
J: TRBJ2-7
D: .
size: few
CDR3: CASSYPSSYEQYF
DNA: TGTGCCAGTAGCTACCCTAGCTCCTACGAGCAGTACTTC

V: TRBV5-6
J: TRBJ2-4
D: TRBD1
size: .
CDR3: CASSWDRDLAKNIQYF
DNA: TGTGCCAGCAGCTGGGACAGGGATTTAGCCAAAAACATTCAGTACTTC

V: TRBV29-1
J: TRBJ1-2
D: .
size: .
CDR3: CSVEGESYPWGYTF
DNA: TGCAGCGTTGAAGGGGAAAGTTACCCCTGGGGCTACACCTTC

V: TRBV30
J: TRBJ1-5
D: .
size: .
CDR3: CAWSSLSGQPQHF
DNA: TGTGCCTGGAGTAGTCTTTCTGGCCAGCCCCAGCATTTT

V: TRBV7-9
J: TRBJ1-4
D: .
size: few
CDR3: CASSTYRVSNEKLFF
DNA: TGTGCCAGCTCGACCTACCGGGTTTCGAATGAAAAACTGTTTTTT

V: TRBV19
J: TRBJ2-7
D: TRBD2
size: .
CDR3: CASSMSLRTSSYEQYF
DNA: TGTGCCAGTAGTATGTCCCTCCGGACTAGCTCCTACGAGCAGTACTTC

V: TRBV27
J: TRBJ1-4
D: .
size: .
CDR3: CASSLLRAGATNEKLFF
DNA: TGTGCCAGCAGTTTATTACGGGCGGGTGCAACTAATGAAAAACTGTTTTTT

V: TRBV28
J: TRBJ1-1
D: .
size: .
CDR3: CASSSGVTEAFF
DNA: TGTGCCAGCAGTTCCGGGGTCACTGAAGCTTTCTTT

V: TRBV19
J: TRBJ2-4
D: TRBD2
size: .
CDR3: CASRTSGSLEKNIQYF
DNA: TGTGCCAGTAGGACTAGCGGGAGCCTCGAAAAAAACATTCAGTACTTC

V: TRBV9
J: TRBJ1-2
D: .
size: .
CDR3: CASSSGANYGYTF
DNA: TGTGCCAGCAGCTCAGGGGCCAACTATGGCTACACCTTC

V: TRBV3-1/TRBV3-2
J: TRBJ1-2
D: .
size: .
CDR3: CASSPGTLYGYTF
DNA: TGTGCCAGCAGCCCCGGGACCCTCTATGGCTACACCTTC

V: TRBV19
J: TRBJ1-5
D: TRBD1
size: .
CDR3: CASSWGQVSNQPQHF
DNA: TGTGCCAGTAGTTGGGGACAGGTTAGCAATCAGCCCCAGCATTTT

V: TRBV24-1
J: TRBJ2-3
D: TRBD1
size: .
CDR3: CATTSGGTGDTDTQYF
DNA: TGTGCCACCACCTCCGGCGGGACAGGGGACACAGATACGCAGTATTTT

V: TRBV7-9
J: TRBJ1-4
D: .
size: .
CDR3: CASSLREGRNEKLFF
DNA: TGTGCCAGCAGCTTACGGGAGGGGCGGAATGAAAAACTGTTTTTT

V: TRBV5-4
J: TRBJ2-5
D: .
size: .
CDR3: CASSSLLRQETQYF
DNA: TGTGCCAGCAGCTCACTGCTGCGCCAAGAGACCCAGTACTTC